This T cell receptor (beta chain) was identified during a study of glioma-infiltrating T cells after dendritic cell vaccination. Study as a whole: Dendritic cell vaccination trial patients had either newly diagnosed or recurrent glioblastoma.

The germline gives CDR1 SNHLY, CDR2 FYNNEI. The CDR3 covers 14 residues. Deletions cut 4 bases from V and 5 bases from J, with 12 bases between. The time point was: after dendritic cell vaccination, including at tumor progression/relapse. PBMC sampling occurred before vaccination, two weeks after the third dose, and at progression. Some clones are missing from TCRdb's copy, which holds only in-frame ones; the method was immunoSEQ multiplex PCR. The table includes approximately 91,000 clones, roughly four fifths detected once. The chain combines TRBV2 with TRBJ1-5, with D possibly being TRBD1 (6 bases). Material: blood, obtained after dendritic cell vaccination. This sequence was found in a human donor with glioblastoma. The CDR3: CASSGGTPDQPQHF. CDR3 sequence (DNA): TGTGCCAGCAGTGGGGGGACACCCGATCAGCCCCAGCATTTT.